The clone carrying this T cell receptor (beta chain) was seen once. Its cognate antigen is unknown. V lost 8 bases to trimming and J lost 5 bases; unmatched junction nucleotides: 23. The CDR3 has 19 residues. The data were obtained in a study of T-cell reconstitution after alpha-beta-depleted transplantation in children. Study-level results: Fresh T-cell production supplied most of the T-cell counts and diversity seen one year after transplant. After transplant, at about two months, alpha-beta T cells were reportedly derived from several hundred expanded graft clones. Some patients' high day-60 TCRbeta diversity was traced to surviving recipient T cells and thymic progenitors.

As it was prepared, the TCRbeta library received unique molecular identifiers. TCRdb re-called the PCR reads through MiXCR, storing one row per CDR3 protein. The sample has around 670,000 distinct CDR3 sequences, less than 15% seen once. This TCR was recovered from a girl aged 2-10 years with congenital amegakaryocytic thrombocytopenia, due to receive a stem cell transplant. The chain links TRBV12-3 or TRBV12-4 to TRBJ2-1, with TRBD2 identical over 8 bases. This specimen was PBMCs, taken before TCRalphabeta/CD19-depleted stem cell transplant. This chain's CDR3 is CASCPRFSRTGGKDNEQFF. DNA for the CDR3: TGTGCCAGCTGTCCTAGGTTTTCAAGGACGGGAGGGAAGGACAATGAGCAGTTCTTC.